This T cell receptor (beta chain) was profiled in a study of control samples from healthy donors and cancer patients. TCRdb keeps only in-frame clones here, not all; method: immunoSEQ multiplex PCR. In the table there are 25,000 to 30,000 clones, roughly 85% of which are singletons. Germline loops: CDR1 LGHDT, CDR2 YNNKEL (reference sequence). Trimming removed 3 bases from V and 4 bases from J, with 3 bases in between. The CDR3 is 12 residues long. Sequencing was carried out using PBMCs. The origin of this receptor is a woman aged 60 to 75 with head and neck cancer. V and J are TRBV3-1 (or the pseudogene TRBV3-2) and TRBJ1-4; no firm D call. CDR3 DNA: TGTGCCAGCAGCCAGGTTAATGAAAAACTGTTTTTT. Translated: CASSQVNEKLFF.